Many counts were recorded for the clone carrying this T cell receptor (beta chain). The antigen is undetermined. The sample originates from a study of regulatory T cells in long-lasting Graves disease. Study at large: Newly diagnosed Graves' patients had under 3 months of antithyroid drugs. Regarding the study as a whole: Relative to new patients (966), persistent patients exhibited greater sharing of public clonotypes (about 3,000).

CDR3-region Arm-PCR and iRepertoire HTBI primers produced the TCR beta libraries. Using its own MiXCR run on the multiplex PCR reads, TCRdb lists one record per CDR3 protein. This sample has a few hundred thousand distinct CDR3 sequences, with about 17% found just once. Time point described: newly diagnosed GD, antithyroid drugs for less than 3 months. After RNA was extracted from PBMCs, the TCR library was made from it. This CDR3 region has 16 residues. Germline CDR1 LGHDT, CDR2 YNNKEL (reference sequence). The V end was cut by 0 bases, the J end by 7 bases, with 15 bases between. Another study also made use of these data, one on T cells in Graves' hyperthyroidism and ophthalmopathy. As that report states: Patients were excluded for uncontrolled infection, other autoimmune disease, pregnancy or lactation. First-round RT-PCR of the TCR CDR3 relied on the HTBI primer set.

The input for sequencing was peripheral blood mononuclear cells (PBMCs), taken at new diagnosis, from a patient treated with antithyroid drugs. V is TRBV3-1 and J is TRBJ2-2; a possible D gene is TRBD2 (5 bases). The receptor comes from a woman aged 18-35 years with Graves disease. CDR3 protein: CASSQDGRAGRGELFF. For the CDR3, the DNA is TGTGCCAGCAGCCAAGATGGGCGGGCCGGGCGCGGGGAGCTGTTTTTT.